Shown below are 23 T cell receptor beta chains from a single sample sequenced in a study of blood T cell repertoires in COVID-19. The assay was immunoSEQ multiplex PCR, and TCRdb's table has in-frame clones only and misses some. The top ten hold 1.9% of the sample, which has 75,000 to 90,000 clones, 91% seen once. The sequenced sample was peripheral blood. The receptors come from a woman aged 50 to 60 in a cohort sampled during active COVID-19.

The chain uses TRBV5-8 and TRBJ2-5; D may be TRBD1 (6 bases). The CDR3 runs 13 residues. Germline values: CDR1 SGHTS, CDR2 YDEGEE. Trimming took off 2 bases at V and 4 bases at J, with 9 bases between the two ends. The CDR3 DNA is TGTGCCAGCAGCTTCCAGGGGCGAGAGACCCAGTACTTC. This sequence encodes CASSFQGRETQYF. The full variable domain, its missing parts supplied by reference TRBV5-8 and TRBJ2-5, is EAGVTQSPTHLIKTRGQQATLRCSPISGHTSVYWYQQALGLGLQFLLWYDEGEERNRGNFPPRFSGRQFPNYSSELNVNALELEDSALYLCASSFQGRETQYFGPGTRLLVL.

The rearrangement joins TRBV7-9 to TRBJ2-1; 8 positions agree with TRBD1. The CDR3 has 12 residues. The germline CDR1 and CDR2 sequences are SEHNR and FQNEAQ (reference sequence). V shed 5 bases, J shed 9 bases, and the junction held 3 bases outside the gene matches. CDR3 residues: CASSPQGAEQFF. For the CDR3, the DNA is TGTGCCAGCAGCCCCCAGGGGGCTGAGCAGTTCTTC.

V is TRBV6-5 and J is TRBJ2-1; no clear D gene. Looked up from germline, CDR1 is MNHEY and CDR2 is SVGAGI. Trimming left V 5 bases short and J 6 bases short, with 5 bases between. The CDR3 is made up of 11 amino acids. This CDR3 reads CASSQFNEQFF. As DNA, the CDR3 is TGTGCCAGCAGTCAGTTCAATGAGCAGTTCTTC.

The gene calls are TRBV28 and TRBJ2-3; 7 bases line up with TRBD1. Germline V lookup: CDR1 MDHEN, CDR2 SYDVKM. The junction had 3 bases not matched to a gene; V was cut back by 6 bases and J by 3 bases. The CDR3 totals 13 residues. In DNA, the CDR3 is TGTGCCAGCAGCCAACAGGGGACAGATACGCAGTATTTT. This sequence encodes CASSQQGTDTQYF.

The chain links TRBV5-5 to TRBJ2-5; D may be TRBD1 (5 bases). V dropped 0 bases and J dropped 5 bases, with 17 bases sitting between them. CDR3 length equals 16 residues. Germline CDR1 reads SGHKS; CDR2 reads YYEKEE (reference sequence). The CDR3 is CASSLEGWLYGETQYF. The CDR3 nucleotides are TGTGCCAGCAGCTTGGAGGGGTGGTTATACGGGGAGACCCAGTACTTC.

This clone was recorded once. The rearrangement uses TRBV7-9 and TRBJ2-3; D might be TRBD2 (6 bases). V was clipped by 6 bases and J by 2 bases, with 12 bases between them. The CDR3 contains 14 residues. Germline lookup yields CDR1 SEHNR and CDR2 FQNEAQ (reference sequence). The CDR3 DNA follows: TGTGCCAGCAGATCCGCGGGGCCCACAGATACGCAGTATTTT. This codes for CASRSAGPTDTQYF.

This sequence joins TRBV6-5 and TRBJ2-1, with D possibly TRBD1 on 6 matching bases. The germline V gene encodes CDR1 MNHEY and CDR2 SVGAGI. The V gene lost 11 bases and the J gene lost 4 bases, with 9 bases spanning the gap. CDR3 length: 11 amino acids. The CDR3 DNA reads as TGTGCCTCCGACAGGTACAATGAGCAGTTCTTC. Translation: CASDRYNEQFF.

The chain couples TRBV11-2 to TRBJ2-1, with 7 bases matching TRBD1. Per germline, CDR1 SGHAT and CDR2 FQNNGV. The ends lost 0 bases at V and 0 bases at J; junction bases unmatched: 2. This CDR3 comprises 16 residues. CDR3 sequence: CASSLDSGGSYNEQFF. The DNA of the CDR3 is TGTGCCAGCAGCTTAGACTCAGGGGGCTCCTACAATGAGCAGTTCTTC.

This CDR3 is CASSLLGQATFSGNTIYF. The DNA for the CDR3 is TGTGCCAGCAGCCTACTGGGACAGGCAACCTTCTCTGGAAACACCATATATTTT. The rearrangement links TRBV3-1 (or the pseudogene TRBV3-2) to TRBJ1-3, with TRBD1 identical over 8 bases. V was clipped by 4 bases and J by 0 bases; unmatched bases: 11. Germline V lookup: CDR1 LGHDT, CDR2 YNNKEL (reference sequence). CDR3 length: 18 amino acids.

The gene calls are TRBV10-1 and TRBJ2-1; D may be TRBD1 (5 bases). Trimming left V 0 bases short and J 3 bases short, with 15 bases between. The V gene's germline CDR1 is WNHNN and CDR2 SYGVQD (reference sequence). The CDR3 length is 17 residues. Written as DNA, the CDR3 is TGCGCCAGCAGTGAGTCGGGGCCACTTTCGCTCTACAATGAGCAGTTCTTC. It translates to CASSESGPLSLYNEQFF.

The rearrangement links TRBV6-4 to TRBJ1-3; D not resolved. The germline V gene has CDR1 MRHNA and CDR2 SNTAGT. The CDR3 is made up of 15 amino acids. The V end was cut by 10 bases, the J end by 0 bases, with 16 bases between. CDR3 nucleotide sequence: TGTGCCACCGAACGGCGGCTCACCTCTGGAAACACCATATATTTT. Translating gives CATERRLTSGNTIYF.

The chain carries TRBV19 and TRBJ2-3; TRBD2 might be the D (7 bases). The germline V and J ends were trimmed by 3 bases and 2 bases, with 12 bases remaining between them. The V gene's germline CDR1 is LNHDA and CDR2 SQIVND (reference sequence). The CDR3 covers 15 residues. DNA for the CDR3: TGTGCCAGTAGTATGGGGGGGGCGTCCACAGATACGCAGTATTTT. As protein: CASSMGGASTDTQYF.

CDR3 in DNA: TGTGCCAGCAGCTTAGTGTTGGGGGGTGAGGGCTACACCTTC. Its translation is CASSLVLGGEGYTF. The J gene is TRBJ1-2, the V gene TRBV7-2, with a tentative D call TRBD1 (5 bases). CDR1 and CDR2 (germline): SGHTA, FQGNSA. This CDR3 spans 14 amino acids. V shed 1 base and J shed 8 bases, with 14 bases lying between them.

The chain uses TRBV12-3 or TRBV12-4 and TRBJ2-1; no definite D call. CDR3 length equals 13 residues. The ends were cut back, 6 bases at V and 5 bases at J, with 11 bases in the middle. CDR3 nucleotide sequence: TGTGCCAGCAGAACCGAACACGACAATGAGCAGTTCTTC. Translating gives CASRTEHDNEQFF.

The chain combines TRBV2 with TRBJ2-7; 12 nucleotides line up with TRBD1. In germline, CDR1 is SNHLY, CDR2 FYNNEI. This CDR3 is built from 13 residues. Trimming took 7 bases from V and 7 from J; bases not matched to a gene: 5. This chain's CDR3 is CASTGQGAWEQYF. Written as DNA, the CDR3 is TGTGCCAGCACGGGACAGGGGGCCTGGGAGCAGTACTTC.

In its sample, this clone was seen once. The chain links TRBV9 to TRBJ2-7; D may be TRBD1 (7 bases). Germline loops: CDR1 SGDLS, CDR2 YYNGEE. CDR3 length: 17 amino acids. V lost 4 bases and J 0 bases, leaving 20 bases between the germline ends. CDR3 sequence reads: CASSSQGGGTSSYEQYF. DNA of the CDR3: TGTGCCAGCAGCTCTCAGGGGGGCGGGACGAGCTCCTACGAGCAGTACTTC. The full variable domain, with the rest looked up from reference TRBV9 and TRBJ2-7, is DSGVTQTPKHLITATGQRVTLRCSPRSGDLSVYWYQQSLDQGLQFLIQYYNGEERAKGNILERFSAQQFPDLHSELNLSSLELGDSALYFCASSSQGGGTSSYEQYFGPGTRLTVT.

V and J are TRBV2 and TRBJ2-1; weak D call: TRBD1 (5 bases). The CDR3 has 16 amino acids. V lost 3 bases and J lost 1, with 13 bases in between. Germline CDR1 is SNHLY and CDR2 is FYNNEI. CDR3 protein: CASSDQGSPSYNEQFF. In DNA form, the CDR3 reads TGTGCCAGCAGTGATCAGGGTTCCCCGTCCTACAATGAGCAGTTCTTC.

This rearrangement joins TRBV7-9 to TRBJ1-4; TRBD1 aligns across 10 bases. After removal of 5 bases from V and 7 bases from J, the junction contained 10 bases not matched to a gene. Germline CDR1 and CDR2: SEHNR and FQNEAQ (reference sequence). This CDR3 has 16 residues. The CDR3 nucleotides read TGTGCCAGCAGCCCCCCCGGGACAGGGGCCCTTGAAAAACTGTTTTTT. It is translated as CASSPPGTGALEKLFF.

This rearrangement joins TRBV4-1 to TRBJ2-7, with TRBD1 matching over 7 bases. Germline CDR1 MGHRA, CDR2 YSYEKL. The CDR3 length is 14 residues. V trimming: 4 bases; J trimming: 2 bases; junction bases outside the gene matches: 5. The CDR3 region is CASSPLTGTYEQYF. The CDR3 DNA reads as TGCGCCAGCAGCCCGTTGACAGGGACCTACGAGCAGTACTTC.

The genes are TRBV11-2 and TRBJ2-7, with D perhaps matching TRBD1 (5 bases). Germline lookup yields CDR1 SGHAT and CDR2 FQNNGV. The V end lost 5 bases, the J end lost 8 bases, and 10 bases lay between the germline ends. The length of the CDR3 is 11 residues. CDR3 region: CASSITGKQYF. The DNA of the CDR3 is TGTGCCAGCAGCATCACAGGCAAGCAGTACTTC.

CDR3 sequence: CASSVGIGGVFPYEQYF. The CDR3, as DNA: TGTGCCAGCAGCGTAGGCATCGGGGGGGTTTTCCCCTACGAGCAGTACTTC. The chain uses TRBV9 and TRBJ2-7; TRBD2 aligns across 8 bases. Germline V gene data show CDR1 as SGDLS and CDR2 as YYNGEE. V gave up 0 bases and J gave up 2 bases; unmatched junction bases: 10. This CDR3 spans 17 amino acids.

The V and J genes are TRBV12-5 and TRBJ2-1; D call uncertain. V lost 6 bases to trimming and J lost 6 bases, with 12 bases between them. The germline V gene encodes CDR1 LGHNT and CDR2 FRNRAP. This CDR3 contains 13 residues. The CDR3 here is CASGGQRFNEQFF. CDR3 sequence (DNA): TGTGCTAGTGGGGGCCAAAGATTCAATGAGCAGTTCTTC.

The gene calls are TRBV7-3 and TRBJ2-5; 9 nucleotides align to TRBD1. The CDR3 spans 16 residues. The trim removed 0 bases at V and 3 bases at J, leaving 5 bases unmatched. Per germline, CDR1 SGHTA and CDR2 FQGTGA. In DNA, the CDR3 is TGTGCCAGCAGCTTAACCTCGGGACAGGGAGAAGAGACCCAGTACTTC. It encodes CASSLTSGQGEETQYF.